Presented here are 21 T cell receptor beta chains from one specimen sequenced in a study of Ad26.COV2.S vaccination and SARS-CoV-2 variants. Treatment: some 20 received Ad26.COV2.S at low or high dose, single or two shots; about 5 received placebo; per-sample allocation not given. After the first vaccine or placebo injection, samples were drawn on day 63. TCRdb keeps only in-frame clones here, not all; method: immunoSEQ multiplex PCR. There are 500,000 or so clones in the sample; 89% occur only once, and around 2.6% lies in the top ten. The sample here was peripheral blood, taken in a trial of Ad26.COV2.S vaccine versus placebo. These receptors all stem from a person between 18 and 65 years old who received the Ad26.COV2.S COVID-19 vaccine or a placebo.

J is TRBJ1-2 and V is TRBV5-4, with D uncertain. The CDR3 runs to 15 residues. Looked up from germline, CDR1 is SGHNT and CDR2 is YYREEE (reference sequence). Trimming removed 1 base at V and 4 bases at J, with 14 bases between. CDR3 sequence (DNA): TGTGCCAGCAGCTTGTCCCCACTTGTGGCCTATGGCTACACCTTC. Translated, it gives CASSLSPLVAYGYTF.

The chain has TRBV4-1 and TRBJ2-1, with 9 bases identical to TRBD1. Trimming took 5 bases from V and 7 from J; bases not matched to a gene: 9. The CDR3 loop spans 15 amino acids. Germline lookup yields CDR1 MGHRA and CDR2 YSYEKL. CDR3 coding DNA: TGCGCCAGCAGCTACGAAACCGGGACAGGGAATGAGCAGTTCTTC. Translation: CASSYETGTGNEQFF.

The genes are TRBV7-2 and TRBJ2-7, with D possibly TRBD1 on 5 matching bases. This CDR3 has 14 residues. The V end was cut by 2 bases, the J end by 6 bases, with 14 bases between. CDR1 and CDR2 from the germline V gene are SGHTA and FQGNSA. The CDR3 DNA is TGTGCCAGCAGCTTAACCGGACAAGCCACCGAGCAGTACGTC. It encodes CASSLTGQATEQYV.

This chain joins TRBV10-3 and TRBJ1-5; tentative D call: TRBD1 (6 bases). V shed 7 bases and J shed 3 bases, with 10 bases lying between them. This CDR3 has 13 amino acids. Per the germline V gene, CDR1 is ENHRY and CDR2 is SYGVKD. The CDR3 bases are TGTGCCATCAAAGGACAGAACAATCAGCCCCAGCATTTT. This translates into CAIKGQNNQPQHF.

DNA for the CDR3: TGCGCCAGCAGCCCGATGCTGGGGCAGGTGGGCGAGCAGTACTTC. As protein: CASSPMLGQVGEQYF. The chain joins TRBV5-1 to TRBJ2-7; D possibly corresponds to TRBD1 (5 bases). CDR1 is SGHRS, CDR2 YFSETQ, per germline. V dropped 4 bases and J dropped 6 bases, with 20 bases sitting between them. This CDR3 spans 15 amino acids.

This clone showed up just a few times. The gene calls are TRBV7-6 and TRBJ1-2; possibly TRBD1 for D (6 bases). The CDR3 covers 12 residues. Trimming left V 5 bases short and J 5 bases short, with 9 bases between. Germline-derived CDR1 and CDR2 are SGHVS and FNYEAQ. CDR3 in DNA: TGTGCCAGCAGCGTAGGGGGGTATGGCTACACCTTC. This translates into CASSVGGYGYTF.

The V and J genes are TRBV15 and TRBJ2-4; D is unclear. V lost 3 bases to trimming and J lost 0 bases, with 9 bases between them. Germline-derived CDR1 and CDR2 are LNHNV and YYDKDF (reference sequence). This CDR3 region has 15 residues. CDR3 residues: CATSSYGVAKNIQYF. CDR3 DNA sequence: TGTGCCACCAGCAGTTACGGAGTAGCCAAAAACATTCAGTACTTC.

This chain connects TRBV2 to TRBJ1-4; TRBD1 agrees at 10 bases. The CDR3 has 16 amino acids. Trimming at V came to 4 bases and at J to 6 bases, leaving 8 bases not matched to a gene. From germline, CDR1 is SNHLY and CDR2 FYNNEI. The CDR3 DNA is TGTGCCAGCAGTGGGGGGGACAGGGGCTGGGATGAAAAACTGTTTTTT. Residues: CASSGGDRGWDEKLFF.

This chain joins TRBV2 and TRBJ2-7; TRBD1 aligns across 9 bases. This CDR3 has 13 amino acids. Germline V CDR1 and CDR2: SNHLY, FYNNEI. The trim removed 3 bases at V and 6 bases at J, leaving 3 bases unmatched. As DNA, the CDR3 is TGTGCCAGCAGTGAGGGACAGGGAAGCGAGCAGTACGTC. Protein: CASSEGQGSEQYV.

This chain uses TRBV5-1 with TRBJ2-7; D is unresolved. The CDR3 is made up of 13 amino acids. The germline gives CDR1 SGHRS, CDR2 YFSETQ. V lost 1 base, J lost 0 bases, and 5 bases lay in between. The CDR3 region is CASSLIGSYEQYF. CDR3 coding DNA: TGCGCCAGCAGCTTGATCGGCTCCTACGAGCAGTACTTC.

CDR3 region: CASSYSGQAGRDTQYF. The CDR3 DNA reads TGTGCCAGCAGTTACTCGGGACAGGCCGGGAGAGATACGCAGTATTTT. The chain combines TRBV6-5 with TRBJ2-3, with 8 bases matching TRBD1. CDR3 length: 16 amino acids. V shed 0 bases and J 5 bases; nucleotides not matched to a gene: 7. Germline CDR1 reads MNHEY; CDR2 reads SVGAGI.

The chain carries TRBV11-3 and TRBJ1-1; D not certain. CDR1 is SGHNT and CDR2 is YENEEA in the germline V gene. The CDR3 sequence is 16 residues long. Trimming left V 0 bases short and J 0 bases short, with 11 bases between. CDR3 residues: CASSLDHLSLNTEAFF. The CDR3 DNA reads TGTGCCAGCAGCTTAGACCACCTCTCATTGAACACTGAAGCTTTCTTT.

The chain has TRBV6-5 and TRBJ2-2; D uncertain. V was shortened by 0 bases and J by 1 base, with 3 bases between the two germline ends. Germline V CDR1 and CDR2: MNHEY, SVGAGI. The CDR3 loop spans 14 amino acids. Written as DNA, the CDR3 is TGTGCCAGCAGTTACTCTTGGAACACCGGGGAGCTGTTTTTT. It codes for CASSYSWNTGELFF.

This CDR3 reads CSVAGGRSYEQYF. The CDR3 DNA sequence: TGCAGCGTCGCAGGGGGCAGGTCCTACGAGCAGTACTTC. The V call is TRBV29-1, the J call TRBJ2-7; 8 nucleotides line up with TRBD1. Trimming removed 6 bases from V and 1 base from J; junction bases left unmatched: 5. There are 13 residues in the CDR3. Germline V gene sequence: CDR1 SQVTM, CDR2 ANQGSEA.

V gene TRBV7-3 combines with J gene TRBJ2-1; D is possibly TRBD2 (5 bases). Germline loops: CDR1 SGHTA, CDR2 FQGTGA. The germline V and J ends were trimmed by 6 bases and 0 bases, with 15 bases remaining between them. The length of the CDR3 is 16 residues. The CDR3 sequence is CASSYDYSSSYNEQFF. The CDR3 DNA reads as TGTGCCAGCAGTTACGACTACTCAAGCTCCTACAATGAGCAGTTCTTC.

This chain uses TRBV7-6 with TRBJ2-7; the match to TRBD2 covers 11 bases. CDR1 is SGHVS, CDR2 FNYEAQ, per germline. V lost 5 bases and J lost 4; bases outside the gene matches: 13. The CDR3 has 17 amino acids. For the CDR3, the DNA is TGTGCCAGCAGCCCGCTCCTTAGCGGGGGGGCCGTGTACGAGCAGTACTTC. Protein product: CASSPLLSGGAVYEQYF.

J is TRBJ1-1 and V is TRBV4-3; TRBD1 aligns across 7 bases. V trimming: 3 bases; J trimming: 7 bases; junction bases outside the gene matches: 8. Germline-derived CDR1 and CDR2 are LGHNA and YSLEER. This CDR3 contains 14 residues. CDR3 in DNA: TGCGCCAGCAGCCAGTACCGGGACAGCCGTGAAGCTTTCTTT. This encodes CASSQYRDSREAFF.

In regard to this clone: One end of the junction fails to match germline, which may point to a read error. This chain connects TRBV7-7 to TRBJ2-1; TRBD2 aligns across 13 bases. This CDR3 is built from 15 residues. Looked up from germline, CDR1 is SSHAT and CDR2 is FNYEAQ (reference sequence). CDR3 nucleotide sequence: TGTGCTAGCAGCCCCCGACTAGCGGGAGGAAATGAGCAGTTCTTC. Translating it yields CASSPRLAGGNEQFF.

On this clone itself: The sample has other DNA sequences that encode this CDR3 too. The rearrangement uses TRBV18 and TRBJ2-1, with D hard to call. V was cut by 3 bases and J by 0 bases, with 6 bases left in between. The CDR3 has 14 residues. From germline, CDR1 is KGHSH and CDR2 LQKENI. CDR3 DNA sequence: TGTGCCAGCTCACCCCCAAGCTCCTACAATGAGCAGTTCTTC. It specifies CASSPPSSYNEQFF.

Here the CDR3 reads CASRSGTGGEKLFF. CDR3 coding DNA: TGTGCCAGCAGGTCCGGGACAGGGGGTGAAAAACTGTTTTTT. This chain connects TRBV3-1 (or the pseudogene TRBV3-2) to TRBJ1-4; 11 bases are a match to TRBD1. CDR3 size: 14 residues. Germline V CDR1 and CDR2: LGHDT, YNNKEL (reference sequence). The V gene end was trimmed by 6 bases and the J gene end by 7 bases; junction bases not matched to a gene: 4.

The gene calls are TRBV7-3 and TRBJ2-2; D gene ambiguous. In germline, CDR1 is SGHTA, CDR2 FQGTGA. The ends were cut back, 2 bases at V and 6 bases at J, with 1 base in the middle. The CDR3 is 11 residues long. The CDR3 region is CASSLSGELFF. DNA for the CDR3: TGTGCCAGCAGCTTATCCGGGGAGCTGTTTTTT.